The rows below give T cell receptor beta chains drawn from one sample of a study of CD8 T cells in Susac syndrome. MiXCR was run by TCRdb on the immunoSEQ multiplex PCR reads, yielding one entry per CDR3 protein. The sample includes around 190,000 distinct CDR3 sequences, approximately 94% of them seen just once. The sequenced sample was CD4+ T cells from PBMCs. These receptors all stem from a human donor with Susac syndrome. Both conserved end residues are part of each CDR3. A D gene is named only where the DNA matches it firmly. The size of a clone is reported for some rows only, either as once, few or many, or as a class for expanded clones.

J: TRBJ1-5
size: .
V: TRBV27
D: TRBD1
length: 16
CDR3: CASRSLGQGSNQPQHF
DNA: TGTGCCAGCAGATCACTCGGACAGGGGAGCAATCAGCCCCAGCATTTT

J: TRBJ2-7
size: .
V: TRBV2
D: TRBD1
length: 13
CDR3: CASNRGTGGEQYF
DNA: TGTGCCAGCAACCGCGGGACAGGGGGCGAGCAGTACTTC

J: TRBJ1-4
size: .
V: TRBV4-3
D: .
length: 12
CDR3: CASSQPNEKLFF
DNA: TGCGCCAGCAGCCAGCCTAATGAAAAACTGTTTTTT

J: TRBJ1-1
size: .
V: TRBV12-3/TRBV12-4
D: .
length: 14
CDR3: CASSLWGAGTEAFF
DNA: TGTGCCAGCAGTTTATGGGGGGCGGGGACTGAAGCTTTCTTT

J: TRBJ2-3
size: .
V: TRBV5-4
D: TRBD1
length: 15
CDR3: CASSGQGAGTDTQYF
DNA: TGTGCCAGCAGTGGGCAGGGGGCAGGCACAGATACGCAGTATTTT

J: TRBJ1-1
size: once
V: TRBV29-1
D: TRBD1
length: 15
CDR3: CSATGARVMNTEAFF
DNA: TGCAGCGCCACAGGGGCGCGGGTTATGAACACTGAAGCTTTCTTT

J: TRBJ1-5
size: .
V: TRBV4-1
D: .
length: 14
CDR3: CASSFSRSNQPQHF
DNA: TGCGCCAGCAGCTTTAGCAGGTCCAATCAGCCCCAGCATTTT

J: TRBJ2-1
size: .
V: TRBV20-1
D: .
length: 15
CDR3: CSAKSGTAGGNEQFF
DNA: TGCAGTGCTAAATCCGGGACCGCGGGCGGCAATGAGCAGTTCTTC

J: TRBJ2-7
size: .
V: TRBV20-1
D: .
length: 13
CDR3: CSARAWDPYEQYF
DNA: TGCAGTGCTAGAGCCTGGGATCCCTACGAGCAGTACTTC

J: TRBJ2-7
size: .
V: TRBV20-1
D: .
length: 17
CDR3: CSASSPRGGRSSYEQYF
DNA: TGCAGTGCTAGTTCCCCCAGGGGGGGAAGGAGCTCCTACGAGCAGTACTTC

J: TRBJ1-1
size: .
V: TRBV20-1
D: .
length: 13
CDR3: CSAKGRTNTEAFF
DNA: TGCAGTGCCAAGGGACGGACGAACACTGAAGCTTTCTTT

J: TRBJ2-5
size: .
V: TRBV5-1
D: .
length: 16
CDR3: CASSAGTRGKQETQYF
DNA: TGCGCCAGCAGCGCGGGGACTCGTGGAAAGCAAGAGACCCAGTACTTC

J: TRBJ2-6
size: .
V: TRBV5-1
D: .
length: 14
CDR3: CASSEDSGANVLTF
DNA: TGCGCCAGCAGTGAGGACTCTGGGGCCAACGTCCTGACTTTC